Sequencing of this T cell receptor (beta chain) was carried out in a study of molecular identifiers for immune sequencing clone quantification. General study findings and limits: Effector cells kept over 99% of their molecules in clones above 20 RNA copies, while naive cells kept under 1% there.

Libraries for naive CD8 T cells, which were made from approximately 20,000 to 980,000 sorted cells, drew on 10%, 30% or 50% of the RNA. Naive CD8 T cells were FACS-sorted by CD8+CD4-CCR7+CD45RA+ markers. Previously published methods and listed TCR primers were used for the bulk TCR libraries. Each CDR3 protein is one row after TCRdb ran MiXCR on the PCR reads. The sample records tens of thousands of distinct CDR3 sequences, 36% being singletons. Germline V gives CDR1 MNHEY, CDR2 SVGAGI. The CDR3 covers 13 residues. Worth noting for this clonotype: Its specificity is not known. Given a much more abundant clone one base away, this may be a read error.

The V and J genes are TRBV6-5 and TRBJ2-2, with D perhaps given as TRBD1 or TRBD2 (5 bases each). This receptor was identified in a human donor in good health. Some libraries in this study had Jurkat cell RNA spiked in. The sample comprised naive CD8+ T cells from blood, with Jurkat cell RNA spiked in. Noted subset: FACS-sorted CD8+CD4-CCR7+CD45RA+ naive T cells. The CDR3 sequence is CACSYGASGELFF. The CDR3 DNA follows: TGTGCCTGCAGTTACGGGGCCTCCGGGGAGCTGTTTTTT.